The subject of this entry is one T cell receptor (beta chain). Its specificity is not known. This entry belongs to a study of cytomegalovirus exposure and HLA in healthy donors. Study-wide context: Among about 179 million T cells, an earlier analysis found roughly 100 million unique TCR beta sequences. Unique TCRs from HLA-typed donors, 75 million to 100 million of them, were held in an early data release.

Study results and caveats: The investigators catalogued 150 to 200 TCR beta chains as cytomegalovirus-associated.

13 Jbeta primers and 60 Vbeta primers were used for the PCR. Profiling relied on immunoSEQ multiplex PCR, and the TCRdb table lists in-frame clones only, not all of them. The listing contains roughly 80,000 clones. The receptor was derived from a middle-aged man in good health and CMV-seropositive. The sample consisted of PBMCs.

CDR3: CASSLLTGAYNEQFF. The CDR3 nucleotides are TGTGCCAGCAGCTTGCTGACGGGAGCCTACAATGAGCAGTTCTTC. The chain uses TRBV5-5 and TRBJ2-1; TRBD2 might be the D (6 bases). Germline V gene lookup returns CDR1 SGHKS and CDR2 YYEKEE (reference sequence). The V and J ends lost 1 base and 2 bases respectively, with 10 bases between them. This CDR3 spans 15 amino acids.